These T cell receptor beta chains were read from a single sample in a study of T cells in Graves' hyperthyroidism and ophthalmopathy. TCRdb re-derived calls from the multiplex PCR reads in MiXCR, one entry per CDR3 protein. The sample yields more than 150,000 distinct CDR3 sequences, approximately 15% seen once. The sample consisted of blood. Receptors originate from a woman aged 50 to 65 with Graves' hyperthyroidism. Both conserved end residues are part of each CDR3. A D gene is named only where the DNA matches it firmly. Only some rows state a clone size, as once, few, many or a class for expanded clones.

cdr3_length	v_call	clone_size	j_call	d_call	cdr3_nt	cdr3_aa
15	TRBV15	many	TRBJ1-2	-	TGTGCCACCAGCAAGGGGACCGGGAGAAGCTATGGCTACACCTTC	CATSKGTGRSYGYTF
15	TRBV27	many	TRBJ2-7	-	TGTGCCAGCAGTATCGAGGGGGGAAGTCCCTACGAGCAGTACTTC	CASSIEGGSPYEQYF
14	TRBV4-1	-	TRBJ2-2	TRBD1	TGCGCCAGCAGCCAAGGATTCGCGACAGGGTGGGTGTTTTTT	CASSQGFATGWVFF
16	TRBV27	many	TRBJ2-6	-	TGTGCCAGCAGTCCCCCACGGGACTCTGGGGCCAACGTCCTGACTTTC	CASSPPRDSGANVLTF
15	TRBV6-2/TRBV6-3	many	TRBJ1-6	TRBD1	TGTGCCAGCGCCGCCCTCGGGACAGCAGATTCACCCCTCCACTTT	CASAALGTADSPLHF
17	TRBV6-5	-	TRBJ2-3	TRBD2	TGTGCCAGCAGTTACTCGCGCCTAGCGGGGCGCACAGATACGCAGTATTTT	CASSYSRLAGRTDTQYF
15	TRBV18	many	TRBJ1-1	-	TGTGCCAGCTCACCACCGAACAGGGCAAGGTCTGAAGCTTTCTTT	CASSPPNRARSEAFF
16	TRBV2	many	TRBJ2-1	-	TGTGCCAGCAGGGACGAGCTAGGTGGACGAAACAATGAGCAGTTCTTC	CASRDELGGRNNEQFF
15	TRBV19	few	TRBJ2-3	TRBD2	TGTGCCAGTAGTATAGGGGGACTAGCTACAGATACGCAGTATTTT	CASSIGGLATDTQYF
14	TRBV5-1	many	TRBJ1-2	TRBD1	TGCGCCAGCAGCTGGGGACAGCGCGACTATGGCTACACCTTC	CASSWGQRDYGYTF
14	TRBV28	many	TRBJ1-2	-	TGTGCCAGCAGCCTCAGACAGCGAGCGGTCGGCTACACCTTC	CASSLRQRAVGYTF
16	TRBV7-9	-	TRBJ1-1	TRBD1	TGTGCCAGCAGCTTATCAATAACAGGGGGGAACACTGAAGCTTTCTTT	CASSLSITGGNTEAFF
14	TRBV5-6	many	TRBJ2-3	-	TGTGCCAGCAGCTCGGTCGTGTACACAGATACGCAGTATTTT	CASSSVVYTDTQYF
17	TRBV11-1	many	TRBJ1-6	-	TGTGCCAGCAGCCCGGGCGGGGGAAGGGTCTGGAATTCACCCCTCCACTTT	CASSPGGGRVWNSPLHF
15	TRBV6-6	many	TRBJ2-3	-	TGTGCCAGCAGTTACTCTAAAGGGGCTACAGATACGCAGTATTTT	CASSYSKGATDTQYF
16	TRBV28	many	TRBJ2-5	-	TGTGCCAGCACATTAGGCTGGCGGGGCTTGCAAGAGACCCAGTACTTC	CASTLGWRGLQETQYF
12	TRBV7-2	many	TRBJ1-5	-	TGTGCCAGCAGCTCCGGGGCCTATCCCCAGCATTTT	CASSSGAYPQHF
14	TRBV28	many	TRBJ2-7	TRBD1	TGTGCCAGCAGTTTAATACAGGGGGCGGGGGAGCAGTACTTC	CASSLIQGAGEQYF
15	TRBV7-2	many	TRBJ2-1	TRBD2	TGTGCCAGCAGGTTACTAGCGGGGGCTTGGGGTGAGCAGTTCTTC	CASRLLAGAWGEQFF
15	TRBV12-3/TRBV12-4	many	TRBJ1-1	-	TGTGCCAGCAGTCACAGGGCCGGGACGGACCCTGAAGCTTTCTTT	CASSHRAGTDPEAFF
17	TRBV10-2	many	TRBJ1-5	-	TGCGCCAGCAGTGAGTCGCGGACTAATAGGCTCAATCAGCCCCAGCATTTT	CASSESRTNRLNQPQHF
15	TRBV7-9	-	TRBJ2-2	TRBD2	TGTGCCAGCAGCTCCAAAGCGGGGGGGACCGGGGAGCTGTTTTTT	CASSSKAGGTGELFF
16	TRBV4-1	few	TRBJ1-1	-	TGCGCCAGCAGCCTCCTCCCGGGCGGGGGTTACACTGAAGCTTTCTTT	CASSLLPGGGYTEAFF
15	TRBV12-3/TRBV12-4	many	TRBJ2-3	-	TGTGCCAGCAGTTTAATAATCACTAGCACAGATACGCAGTATTTT	CASSLIITSTDTQYF